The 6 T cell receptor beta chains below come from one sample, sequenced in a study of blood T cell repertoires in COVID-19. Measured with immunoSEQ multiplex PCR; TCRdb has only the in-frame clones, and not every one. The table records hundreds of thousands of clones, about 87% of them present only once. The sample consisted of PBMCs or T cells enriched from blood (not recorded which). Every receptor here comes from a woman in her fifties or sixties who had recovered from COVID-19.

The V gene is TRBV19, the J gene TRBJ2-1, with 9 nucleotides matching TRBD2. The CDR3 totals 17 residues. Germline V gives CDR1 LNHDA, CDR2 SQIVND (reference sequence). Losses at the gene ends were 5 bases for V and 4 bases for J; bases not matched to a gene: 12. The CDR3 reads CASSPPRGAGGYNEQFF. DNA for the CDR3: TGTGCCAGTAGTCCCCCCCGGGGGGCGGGAGGGTACAATGAGCAGTTCTTC.

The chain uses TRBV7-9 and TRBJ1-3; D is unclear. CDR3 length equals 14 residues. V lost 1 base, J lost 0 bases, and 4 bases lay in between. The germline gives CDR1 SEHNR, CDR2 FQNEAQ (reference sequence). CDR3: CASSLGHSGNTIYF. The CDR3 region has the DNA TGTGCCAGCAGCTTAGGGCACTCTGGAAACACCATATATTTT. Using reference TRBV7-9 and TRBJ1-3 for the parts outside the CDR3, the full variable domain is DTGVSQNPRHKITKRGQNVTFRCDPISEHNRLYWYRQTLGQGPEFLTYFQNEAQLEKSRLLSDRFSAERPKGSFSTLEIQRTEQGDSAMYLCASSLGHSGNTIYFGEGSWLTVV.

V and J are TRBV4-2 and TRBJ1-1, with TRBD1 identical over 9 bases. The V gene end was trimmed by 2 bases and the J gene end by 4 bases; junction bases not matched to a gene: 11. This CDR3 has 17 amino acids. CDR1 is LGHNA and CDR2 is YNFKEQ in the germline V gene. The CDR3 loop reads CASSQTTGTGFGTEAFF. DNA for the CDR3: TGTGCCAGCAGCCAAACCACCGGGACAGGGTTTGGCACTGAAGCTTTCTTT.

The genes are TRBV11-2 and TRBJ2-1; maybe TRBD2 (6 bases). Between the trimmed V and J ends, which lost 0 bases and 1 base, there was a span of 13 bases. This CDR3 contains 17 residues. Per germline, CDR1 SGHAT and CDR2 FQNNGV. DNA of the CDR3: TGTGCCAGCAGCTTAGATAATATAGGGACTTCCTACAATGAGCAGTTCTTC. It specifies CASSLDNIGTSYNEQFF.

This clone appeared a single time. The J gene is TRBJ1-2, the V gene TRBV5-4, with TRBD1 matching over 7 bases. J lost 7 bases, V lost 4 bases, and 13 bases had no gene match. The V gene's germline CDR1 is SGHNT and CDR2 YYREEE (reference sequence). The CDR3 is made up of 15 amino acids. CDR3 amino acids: CASSQLKTGSAGYTF. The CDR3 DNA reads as TGTGCCAGCAGCCAATTGAAGACAGGGTCTGCTGGCTACACCTTC.

The CDR3 DNA is TGCGCCAGCAGCCCCGGACTAGTAACTTCATTGGAGACCCAGTACTTC. Its translation: CASSPGLVTSLETQYF. V is TRBV5-1 and J is TRBJ2-5; 7 bases are shared with TRBD2. This CDR3 contains 16 residues. Germline CDR1 and CDR2: SGHRS and YFSETQ. Trimming at V came to 4 bases and at J to 5 bases, leaving 14 bases not matched to a gene. Filled out from reference TRBV5-1 and TRBJ2-5, the complete variable domain reads KAGVTQTPRYLIKTRGQQVTLSCSPISGHRSVSWYQQTPGQGLQFLFEYFSETQRNKGNFPGRFSGRQFSNSRSEMNVSTLELGDSALYLCASSPGLVTSLETQYFGPGTRLLVL.